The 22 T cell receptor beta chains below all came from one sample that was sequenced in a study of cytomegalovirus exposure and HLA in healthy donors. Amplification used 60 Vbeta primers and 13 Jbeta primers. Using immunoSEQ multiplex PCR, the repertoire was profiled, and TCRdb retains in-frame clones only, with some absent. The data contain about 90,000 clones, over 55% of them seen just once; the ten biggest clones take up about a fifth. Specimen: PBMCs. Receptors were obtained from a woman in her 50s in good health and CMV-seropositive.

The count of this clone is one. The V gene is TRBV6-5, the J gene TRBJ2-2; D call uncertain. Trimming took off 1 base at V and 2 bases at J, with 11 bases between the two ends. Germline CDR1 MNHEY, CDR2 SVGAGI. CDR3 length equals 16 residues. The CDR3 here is CASSYYSKINTGELFF. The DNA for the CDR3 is TGTGCCAGCAGTTACTATAGCAAGATTAACACCGGGGAGCTGTTTTTT.

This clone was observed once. The CDR3 sequence is CASELAVRETQYF. CDR3 coding DNA: TGTGCCAGCGAGCTAGCGGTCCGGGAGACCCAGTACTTC. This chain joins TRBV7-2 and TRBJ2-5, with 7 bases matching TRBD2. V was pared by 8 bases and J by 5 bases, with 8 bases of the junction left unmatched. Per the germline V gene, CDR1 is SGHTA and CDR2 is FQGNSA. There are 13 residues in the CDR3.

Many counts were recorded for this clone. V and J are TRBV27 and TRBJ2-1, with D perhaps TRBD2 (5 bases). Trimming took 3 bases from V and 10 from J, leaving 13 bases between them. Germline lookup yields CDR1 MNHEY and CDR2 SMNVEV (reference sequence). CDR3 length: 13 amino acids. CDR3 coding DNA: TGTGCCAGCAGTTTTGTGGGAGTACCCGAGCAGTTCTTC. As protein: CASSFVGVPEQFF.

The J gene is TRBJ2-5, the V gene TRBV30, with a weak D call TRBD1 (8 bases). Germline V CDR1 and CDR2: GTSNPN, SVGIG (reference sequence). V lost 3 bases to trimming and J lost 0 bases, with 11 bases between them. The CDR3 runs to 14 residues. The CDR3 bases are TGTGCCTGGAGACAGGGGGGGTACCAAGAGACCCAGTACTTC. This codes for CAWRQGGYQETQYF. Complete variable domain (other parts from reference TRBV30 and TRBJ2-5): SQTIHQWPATLVQPVGSPLSLECTVEGTSNPNLYWYRQAAGRGLQLLFYSVGIGQISSEVPQNLSASRPQDRQFILSSKKLLLSDSGFYLCAWRQGGYQETQYFGPGTRLLVL.

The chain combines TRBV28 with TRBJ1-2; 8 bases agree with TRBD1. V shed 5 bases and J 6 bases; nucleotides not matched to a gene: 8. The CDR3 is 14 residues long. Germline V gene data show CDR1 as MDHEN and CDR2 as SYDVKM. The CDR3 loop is CASSPGDRGNGYTF. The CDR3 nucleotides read TGTGCCAGCAGTCCCGGCGACAGGGGAAATGGCTACACCTTC.

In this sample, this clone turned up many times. The CDR3 region is CASSDRFNEQFF. The DNA for the CDR3 is TGTGCCAGCAGTGACAGGTTTAATGAGCAGTTCTTC. The chain is built from TRBV27 and TRBJ2-1; TRBD1 might be the D (6 bases). This CDR3 region has 12 residues. Trimming removed 5 bases from V and 7 bases from J, with 9 bases in between. Germline V gives CDR1 MNHEY, CDR2 SMNVEV (reference sequence).

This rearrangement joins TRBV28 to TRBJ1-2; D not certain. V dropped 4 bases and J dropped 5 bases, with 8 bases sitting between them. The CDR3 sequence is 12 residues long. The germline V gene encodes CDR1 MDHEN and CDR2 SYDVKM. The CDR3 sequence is CASSSLTYGYTF. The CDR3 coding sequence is TGTGCCAGCAGTTCCTTGACTTATGGCTACACCTTC.

The CDR3 region is CASSRATGGGNTIYF. CDR3 DNA sequence: TGCGCCAGCAGTCGCGCTACAGGGGGCGGAAACACCATATATTTT. This sequence joins TRBV5-1 and TRBJ1-3; TRBD1 matches at 9 bases. The trim removed 5 bases at V and 4 bases at J, leaving 7 bases unmatched. Germline V gene data show CDR1 as SGHRS and CDR2 as YFSETQ. CDR3 length: 15 amino acids. Full variable domain (remainder filled in from reference TRBV5-1 and TRBJ1-3): KAGVTQTPRYLIKTRGQQVTLSCSPISGHRSVSWYQQTPGQGLQFLFEYFSETQRNKGNFPGRFSGRQFSNSRSEMNVSTLELGDSALYLCASSRATGGGNTIYFGEGSWLTVV.

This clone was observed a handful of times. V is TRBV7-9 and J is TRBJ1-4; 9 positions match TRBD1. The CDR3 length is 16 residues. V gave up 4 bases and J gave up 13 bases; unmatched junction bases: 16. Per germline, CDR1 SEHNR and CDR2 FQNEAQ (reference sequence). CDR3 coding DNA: TGTGCCAGCAGCTCGAATCCGGGACAGGGTAAAGGAGGACTGTTTTTT. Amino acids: CASSSNPGQGKGGLFF.

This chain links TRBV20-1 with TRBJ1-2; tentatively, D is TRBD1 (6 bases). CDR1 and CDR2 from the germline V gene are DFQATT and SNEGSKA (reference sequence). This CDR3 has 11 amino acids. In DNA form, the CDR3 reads TGCTCCATCGGGACACCCTATGGCTACACCTTC. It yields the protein CSIGTPYGYTF.

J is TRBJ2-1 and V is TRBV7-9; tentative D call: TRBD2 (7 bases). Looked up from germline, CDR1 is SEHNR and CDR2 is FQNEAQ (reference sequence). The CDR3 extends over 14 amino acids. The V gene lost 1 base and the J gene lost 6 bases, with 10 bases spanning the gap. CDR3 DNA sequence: TGTGCCAGCAGCTTAGGGGGAGGGGGCAATGAGCAGTTCTTC. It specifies CASSLGGGGNEQFF.

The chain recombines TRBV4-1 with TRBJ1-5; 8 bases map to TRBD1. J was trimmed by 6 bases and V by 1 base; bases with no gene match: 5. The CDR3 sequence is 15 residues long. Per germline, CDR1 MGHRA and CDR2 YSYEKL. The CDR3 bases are TGCGCCAGCAGCCAAGGGACAGGGACGGGTCAGCCCCAGCATTTT. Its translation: CASSQGTGTGQPQHF.

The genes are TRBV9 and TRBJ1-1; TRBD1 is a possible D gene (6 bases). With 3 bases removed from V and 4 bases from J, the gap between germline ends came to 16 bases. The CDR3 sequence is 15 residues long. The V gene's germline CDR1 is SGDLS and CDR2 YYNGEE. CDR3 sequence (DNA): TGTGCCAGCAGCGCATCAGGGGTCCCTAGCACTGAAGCTTTCTTT. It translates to CASSASGVPSTEAFF.

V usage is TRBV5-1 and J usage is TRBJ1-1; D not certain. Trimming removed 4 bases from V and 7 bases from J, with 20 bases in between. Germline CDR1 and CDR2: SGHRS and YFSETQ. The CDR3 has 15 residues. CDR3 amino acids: CASSTLGDPRGEAFF. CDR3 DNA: TGCGCCAGCAGCACGTTAGGAGATCCACGGGGTGAAGCTTTCTTT.

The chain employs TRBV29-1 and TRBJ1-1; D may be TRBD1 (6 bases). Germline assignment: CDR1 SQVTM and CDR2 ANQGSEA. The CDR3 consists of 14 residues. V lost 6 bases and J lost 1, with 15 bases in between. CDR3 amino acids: CSVHPGDPNTEAFF. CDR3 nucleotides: TGCAGCGTCCACCCAGGGGACCCGAACACTGAAGCTTTCTTT.

The CDR3 DNA is TGTGCCAGCAGCCAAGTGGCGGGGGCCAGCACCGGGGAGCTGTTTTTT. Amino acid sequence: CASSQVAGASTGELFF. The chain recombines TRBV4-2 with TRBJ2-2, with D tentatively TRBD2 (7 bases). The CDR3 runs to 16 residues. The germline gives CDR1 LGHNA, CDR2 YNFKEQ. The V gene lost 1 base and the J gene lost 4 bases, with 13 bases spanning the gap.

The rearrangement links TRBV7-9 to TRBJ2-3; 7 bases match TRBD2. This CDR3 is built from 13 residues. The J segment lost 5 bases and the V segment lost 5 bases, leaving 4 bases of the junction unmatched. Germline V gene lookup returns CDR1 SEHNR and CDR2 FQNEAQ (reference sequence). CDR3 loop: CASSKGRGDTQYF. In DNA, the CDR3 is TGTGCCAGCAGCAAGGGGAGGGGAGATACGCAGTATTTT.

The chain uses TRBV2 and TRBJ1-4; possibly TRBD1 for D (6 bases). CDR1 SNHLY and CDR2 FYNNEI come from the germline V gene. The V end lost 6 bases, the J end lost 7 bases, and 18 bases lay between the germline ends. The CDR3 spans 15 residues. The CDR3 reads CASRDRRDISEKLFF. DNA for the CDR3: TGTGCCAGCAGGGACCGCCGGGACATTTCTGAAAAACTGTTTTTT.

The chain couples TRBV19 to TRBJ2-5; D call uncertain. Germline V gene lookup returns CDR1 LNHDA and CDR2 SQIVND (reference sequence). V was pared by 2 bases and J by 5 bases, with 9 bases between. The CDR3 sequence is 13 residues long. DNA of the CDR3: TGTGCCAGTAGTATAACAACAGCCGAGACCCAGTACTTC. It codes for CASSITTAETQYF.

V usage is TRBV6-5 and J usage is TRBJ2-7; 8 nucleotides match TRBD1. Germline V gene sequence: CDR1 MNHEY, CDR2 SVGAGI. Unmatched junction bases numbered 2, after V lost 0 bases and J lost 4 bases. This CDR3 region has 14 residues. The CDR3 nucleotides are TGTGCCAGCAGTTACTCAGACAGGGGTTACGAGCAGTACTTC. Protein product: CASSYSDRGYEQYF.

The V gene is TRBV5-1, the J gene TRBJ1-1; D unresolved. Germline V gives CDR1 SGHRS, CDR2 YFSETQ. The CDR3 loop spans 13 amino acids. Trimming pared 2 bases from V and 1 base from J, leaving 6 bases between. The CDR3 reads CASSFAGNTEAFF. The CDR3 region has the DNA TGCGCCAGCAGCTTCGCGGGGAACACTGAAGCTTTCTTT.

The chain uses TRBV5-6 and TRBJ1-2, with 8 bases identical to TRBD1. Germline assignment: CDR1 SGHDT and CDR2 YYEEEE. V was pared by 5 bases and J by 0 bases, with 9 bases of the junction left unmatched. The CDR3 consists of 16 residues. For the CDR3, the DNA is TGTGCCAGCAGACCGGACAGGGAGCTAGCTAACTATGGCTACACCTTC. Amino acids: CASRPDRELANYGYTF.